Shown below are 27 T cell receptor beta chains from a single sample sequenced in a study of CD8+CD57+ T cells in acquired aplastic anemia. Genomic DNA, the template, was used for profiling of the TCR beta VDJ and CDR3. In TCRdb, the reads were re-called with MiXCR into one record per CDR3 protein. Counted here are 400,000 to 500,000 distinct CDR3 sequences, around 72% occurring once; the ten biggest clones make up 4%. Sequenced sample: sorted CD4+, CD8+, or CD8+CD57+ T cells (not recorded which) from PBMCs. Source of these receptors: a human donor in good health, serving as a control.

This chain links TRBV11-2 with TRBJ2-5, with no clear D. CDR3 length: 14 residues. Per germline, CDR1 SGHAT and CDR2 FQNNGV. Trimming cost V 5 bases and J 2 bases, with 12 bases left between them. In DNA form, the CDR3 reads TGTGCCAGCAGCCCAAATACCGAACAAGAGACCCAGTACTTC. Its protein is CASSPNTEQETQYF.

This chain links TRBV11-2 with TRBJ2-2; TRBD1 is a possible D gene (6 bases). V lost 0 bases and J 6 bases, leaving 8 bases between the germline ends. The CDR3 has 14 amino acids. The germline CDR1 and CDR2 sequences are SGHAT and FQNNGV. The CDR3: CASSLDRGPGELFF. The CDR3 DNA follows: TGTGCCAGCAGCTTAGACAGGGGTCCCGGGGAGCTGTTTTTT.

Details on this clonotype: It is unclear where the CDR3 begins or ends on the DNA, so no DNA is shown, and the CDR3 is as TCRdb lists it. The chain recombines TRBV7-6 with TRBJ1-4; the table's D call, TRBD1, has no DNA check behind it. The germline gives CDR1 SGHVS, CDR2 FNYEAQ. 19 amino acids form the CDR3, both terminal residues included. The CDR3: CASSFYICSVKTGSEKLFF.

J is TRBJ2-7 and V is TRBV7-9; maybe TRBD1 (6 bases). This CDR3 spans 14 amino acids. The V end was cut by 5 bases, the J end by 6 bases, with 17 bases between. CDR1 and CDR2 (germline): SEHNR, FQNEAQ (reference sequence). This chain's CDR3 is CASSTPGHRTEQYF. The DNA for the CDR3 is TGTGCCAGCAGCACTCCGGGACACAGGACCGAGCAGTACTTC.

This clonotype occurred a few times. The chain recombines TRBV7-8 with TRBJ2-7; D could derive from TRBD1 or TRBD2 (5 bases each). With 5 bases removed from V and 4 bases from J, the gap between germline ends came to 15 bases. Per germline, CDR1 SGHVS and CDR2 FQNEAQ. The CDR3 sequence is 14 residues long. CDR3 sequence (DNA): TGTGCCAGCAGCGTGAGAGACGGGGCTTACGAGCAGTACTTC. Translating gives CASSVRDGAYEQYF.

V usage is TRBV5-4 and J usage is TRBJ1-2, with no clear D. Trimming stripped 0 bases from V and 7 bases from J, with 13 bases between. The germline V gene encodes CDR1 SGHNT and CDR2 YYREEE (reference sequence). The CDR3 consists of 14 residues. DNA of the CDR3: TGTGCCAGCAGCTTGGCTGGATACGTGGCTGGCTACACCTTC. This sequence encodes CASSLAGYVAGYTF.

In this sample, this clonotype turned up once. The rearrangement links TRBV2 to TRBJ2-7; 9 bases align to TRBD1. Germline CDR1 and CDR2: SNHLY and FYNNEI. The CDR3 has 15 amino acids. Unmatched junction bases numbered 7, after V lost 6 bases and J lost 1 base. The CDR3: CASRQQGAGSYEQYF. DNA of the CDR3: TGTGCCAGCAGACAACAGGGGGCCGGGTCCTACGAGCAGTACTTC. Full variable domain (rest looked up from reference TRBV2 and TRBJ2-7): EPEVTQTPSHQVTQMGQEVILRCVPISNHLYFYWYRQILGQKVEFLVSFYNNEISEKSEIFDDQFSVERPDGSNFTLKIRSTKLEDSAMYFCASRQQGAGSYEQYFGPGTRLTVT.

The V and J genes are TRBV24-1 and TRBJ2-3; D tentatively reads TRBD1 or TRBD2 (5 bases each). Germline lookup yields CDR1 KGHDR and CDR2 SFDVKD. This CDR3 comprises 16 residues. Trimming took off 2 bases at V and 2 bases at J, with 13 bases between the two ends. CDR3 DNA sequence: TGTGCCACCAGTGATTCCGGGACGAGTTACACAGATACGCAGTATTTT. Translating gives CATSDSGTSYTDTQYF.

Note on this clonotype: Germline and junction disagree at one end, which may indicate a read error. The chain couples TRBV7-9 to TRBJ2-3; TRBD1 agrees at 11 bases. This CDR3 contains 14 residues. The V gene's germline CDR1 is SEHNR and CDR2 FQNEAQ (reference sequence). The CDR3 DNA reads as TGTGCCAGCAGCGGAGGGACAGGGGGACTCTTCGGGCCGTTT. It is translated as CASSGGTGGLFGPF.

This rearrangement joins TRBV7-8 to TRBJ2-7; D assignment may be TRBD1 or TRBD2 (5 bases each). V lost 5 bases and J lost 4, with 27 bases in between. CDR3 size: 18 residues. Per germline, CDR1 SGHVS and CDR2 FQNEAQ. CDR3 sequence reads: CASSALRGTAALFYEQYF. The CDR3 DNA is TGTGCCAGCAGCGCCCTTCGGGGCACTGCAGCTTTGTTTTACGAGCAGTACTTC. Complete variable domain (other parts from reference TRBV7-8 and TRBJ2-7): GAGVSQSPRYKVAKRGQDVALRCDPISGHVSLFWYQQALGQGPEFLTYFQNEAQLDKSGLPSDRFFAERPEGSVSTLKIQRTQQEDSAVYLCASSALRGTAALFYEQYFGPGTRLTVT.

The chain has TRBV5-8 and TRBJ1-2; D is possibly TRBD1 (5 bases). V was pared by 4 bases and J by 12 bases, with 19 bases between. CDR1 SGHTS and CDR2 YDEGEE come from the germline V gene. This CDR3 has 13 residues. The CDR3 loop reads CASSPKTGAGNTF. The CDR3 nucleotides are TGTGCCAGCAGCCCGAAAACAGGCGCTGGAAACACCTTC.

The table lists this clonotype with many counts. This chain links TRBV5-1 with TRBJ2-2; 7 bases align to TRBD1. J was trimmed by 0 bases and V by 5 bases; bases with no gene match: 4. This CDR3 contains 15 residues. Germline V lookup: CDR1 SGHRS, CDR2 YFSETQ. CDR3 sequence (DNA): TGCGCCAGCAGGCCGGGACAGCCGAACACCGGGGAGCTGTTTTTT. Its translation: CASRPGQPNTGELFF.

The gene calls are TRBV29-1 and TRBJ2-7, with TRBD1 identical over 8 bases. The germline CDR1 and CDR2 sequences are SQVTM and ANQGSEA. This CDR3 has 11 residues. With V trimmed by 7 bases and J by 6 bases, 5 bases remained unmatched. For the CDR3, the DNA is TGCAGCGGGGGACAGGCGCGCGAGCAGTACTTC. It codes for CSGGQAREQYF.

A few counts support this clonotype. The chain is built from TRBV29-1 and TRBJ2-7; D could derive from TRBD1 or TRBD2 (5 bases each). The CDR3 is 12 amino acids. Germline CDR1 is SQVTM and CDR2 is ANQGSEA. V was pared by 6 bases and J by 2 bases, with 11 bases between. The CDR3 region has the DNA TGCAGCGTCGGGGCGTCAGCCTACGAGCAGTACTTC. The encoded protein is CSVGASAYEQYF.

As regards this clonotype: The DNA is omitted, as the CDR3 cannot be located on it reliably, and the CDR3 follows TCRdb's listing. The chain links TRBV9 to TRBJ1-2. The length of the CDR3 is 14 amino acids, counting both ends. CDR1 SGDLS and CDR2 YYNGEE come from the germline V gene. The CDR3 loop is CASTRRFYEQYFAF.

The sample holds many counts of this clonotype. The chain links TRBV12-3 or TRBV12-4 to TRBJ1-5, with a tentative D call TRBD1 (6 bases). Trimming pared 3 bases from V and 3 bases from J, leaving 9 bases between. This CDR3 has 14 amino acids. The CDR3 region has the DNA TGTGCCAGCAGTTTCCAGGGGTACAATCAGCCCCAGCATTTT. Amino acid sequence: CASSFQGYNQPQHF.

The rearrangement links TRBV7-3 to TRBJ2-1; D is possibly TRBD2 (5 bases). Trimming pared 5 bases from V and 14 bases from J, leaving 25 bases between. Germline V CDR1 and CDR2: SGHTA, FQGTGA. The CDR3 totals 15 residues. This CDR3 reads CASSIFSVETYNEFF. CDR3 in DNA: TGTGCCAGCAGCATTTTTAGCGTAGAAACGTACAATGAGTTCTTC.

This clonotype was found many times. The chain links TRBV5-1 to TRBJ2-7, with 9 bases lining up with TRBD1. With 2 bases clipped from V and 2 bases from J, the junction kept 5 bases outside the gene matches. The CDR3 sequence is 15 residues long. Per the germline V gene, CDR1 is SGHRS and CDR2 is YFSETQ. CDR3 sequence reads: CASSFRDRVPYEQYF. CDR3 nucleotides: TGCGCCAGCAGCTTCCGGGACAGGGTACCCTACGAGCAGTACTTC.

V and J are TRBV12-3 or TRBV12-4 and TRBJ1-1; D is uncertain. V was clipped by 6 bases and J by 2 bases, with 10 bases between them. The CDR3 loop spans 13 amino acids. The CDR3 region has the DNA TGTGCCAGCAGACGGGCAGACAACACTGAAGCTTTCTTT. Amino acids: CASRRADNTEAFF.

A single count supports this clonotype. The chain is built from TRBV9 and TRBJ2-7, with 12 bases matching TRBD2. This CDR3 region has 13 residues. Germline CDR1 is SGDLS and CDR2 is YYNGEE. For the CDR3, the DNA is TGTGCCAGCAGCGTAGGGGCTAGCGGGGGGGCCGAGGTC. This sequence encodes CASSVGASGGAEV.

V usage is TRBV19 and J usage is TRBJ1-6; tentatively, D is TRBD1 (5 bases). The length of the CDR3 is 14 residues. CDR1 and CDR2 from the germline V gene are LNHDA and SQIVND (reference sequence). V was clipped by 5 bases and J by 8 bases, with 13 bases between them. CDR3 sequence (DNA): TGTGCCAGTAGTCCCGGGCAGGGAGATTCACCCCTCCACTTT. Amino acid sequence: CASSPGQGDSPLHF.

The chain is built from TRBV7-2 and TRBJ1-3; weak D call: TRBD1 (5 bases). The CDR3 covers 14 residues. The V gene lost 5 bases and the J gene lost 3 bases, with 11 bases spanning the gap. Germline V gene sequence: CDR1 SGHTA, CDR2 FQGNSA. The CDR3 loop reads CASSRKGNGNTIYF. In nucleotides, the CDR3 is TGTGCCAGCAGCCGAAAGGGGAATGGAAACACCATATATTTT.

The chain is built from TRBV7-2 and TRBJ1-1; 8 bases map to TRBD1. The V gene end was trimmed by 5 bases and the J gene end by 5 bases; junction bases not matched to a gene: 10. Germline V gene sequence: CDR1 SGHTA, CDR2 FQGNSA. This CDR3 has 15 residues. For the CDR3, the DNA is TGTGCCAGCAGCAGCGGGCAGGGGGCGTATACTGAAGCTTTCTTT. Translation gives CASSSGQGAYTEAFF.

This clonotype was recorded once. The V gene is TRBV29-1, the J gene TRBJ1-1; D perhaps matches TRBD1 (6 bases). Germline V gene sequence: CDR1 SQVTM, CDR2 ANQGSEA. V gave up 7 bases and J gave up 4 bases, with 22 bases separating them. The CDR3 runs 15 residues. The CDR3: CSAGGAGVGGTEAFF. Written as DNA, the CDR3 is TGCAGCGCCGGGGGGGCAGGCGTTGGGGGCACTGAAGCTTTCTTT.

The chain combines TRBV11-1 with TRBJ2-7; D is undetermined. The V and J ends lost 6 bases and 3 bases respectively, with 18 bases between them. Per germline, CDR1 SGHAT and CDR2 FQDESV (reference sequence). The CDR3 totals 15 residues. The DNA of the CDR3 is TGTGCCAGCAGAGAAGGCACCCAGGATTACTACGAGCAGTACTTC. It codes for CASREGTQDYYEQYF.

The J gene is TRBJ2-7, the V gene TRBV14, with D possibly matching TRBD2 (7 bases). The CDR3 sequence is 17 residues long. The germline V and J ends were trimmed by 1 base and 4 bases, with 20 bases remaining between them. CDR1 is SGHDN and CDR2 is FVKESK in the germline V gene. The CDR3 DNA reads TGTGCCAGCAGCCAAGTCGGGGGGCAGGGGTTGTCGTACGAGCAGTACTTC. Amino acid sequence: CASSQVGGQGLSYEQYF.

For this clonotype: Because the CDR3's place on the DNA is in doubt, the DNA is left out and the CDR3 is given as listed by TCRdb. CDR3 protein: CASSLGGGGSTSGF. V usage is TRBV7-2 and J usage is TRBJ2-2; TRBD1 is the table's D call and was not checked against the DNA. The CDR3 region is 14 residues in length, termini included. The germline V gene encodes CDR1 SGHTA and CDR2 FQGNSA.